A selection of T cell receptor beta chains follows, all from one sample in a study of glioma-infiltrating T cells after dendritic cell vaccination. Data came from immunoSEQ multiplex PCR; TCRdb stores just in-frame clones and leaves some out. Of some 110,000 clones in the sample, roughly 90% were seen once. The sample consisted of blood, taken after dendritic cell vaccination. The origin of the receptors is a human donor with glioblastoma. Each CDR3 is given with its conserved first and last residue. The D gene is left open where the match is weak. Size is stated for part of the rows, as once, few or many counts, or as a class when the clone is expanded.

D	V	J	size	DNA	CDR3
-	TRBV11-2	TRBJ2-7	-	TGTGCCAGCAGCTTCCGGGGGACCACCCCTGTCGAGCAGTACTTC	CASSFRGTTPVEQYF
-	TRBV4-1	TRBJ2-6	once	TGCGCCAGCAGCCAAGAAGGACAGCCCCTCGGGGCCAACGTCCTGACTTTC	CASSQEGQPLGANVLTF
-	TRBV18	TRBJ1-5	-	TGTGCCAGCTCACCGCCGGGTACGAGCAATCAGCCCCAGCATTTT	CASSPPGTSNQPQHF
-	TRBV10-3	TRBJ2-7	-	TGTGCCATCAGCGGGAACTCCTACGAGCAGTACTTC	CAISGNSYEQYF
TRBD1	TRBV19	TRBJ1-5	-	TGTGCCAGTAGTGCGACAGGGGTAGGTCAGCCCCAGCATTTT	CASSATGVGQPQHF
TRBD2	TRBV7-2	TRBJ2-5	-	TGTGCCAGCAGCAGGACTAGCTTAGCCCAAGAGACCCAGTACTTC	CASSRTSLAQETQYF
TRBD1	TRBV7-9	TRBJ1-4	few	TGTGCCAGCAGCTTATTCGGAGGACAGGGGGCAACTAATGAAAAACTGTTTTTT	CASSLFGGQGATNEKLFF
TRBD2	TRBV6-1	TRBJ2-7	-	TGCGCCAGCAGTGAGAAGGGACTAGCGGGGTCGAGCTCCTACGAGCAGTACTTC	CASSEKGLAGSSSYEQYF
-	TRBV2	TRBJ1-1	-	TGTGCCAGTTCTTTAGCTCAGCTATATGAAGCTTTCTTT	CASSLAQLYEAFF
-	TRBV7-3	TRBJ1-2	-	TGTGCCAGCAGCTTAACGTCCAAAGAGGGCTACACCTTC	CASSLTSKEGYTF
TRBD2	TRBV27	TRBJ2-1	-	TGTGCCAGCAGTCTCCGGGGGGGCACCTACAATGAGCAGTTCTTC	CASSLRGGTYNEQFF
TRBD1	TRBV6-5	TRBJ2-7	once	TGTGCCAGCAGCCCGGGACAGGGCTCCTACGAGCAGTACTTC	CASSPGQGSYEQYF
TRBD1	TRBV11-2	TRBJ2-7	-	TGTGCCAGCAGCTCGGGACAGTGGAACTACGAGCAGTACTTC	CASSSGQWNYEQYF
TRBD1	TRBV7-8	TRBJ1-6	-	TGTGCCAGCAGCCAACAGCCTACAGGGGGAAGTTCACCCCTCCACTTT	CASSQQPTGGSSPLHF
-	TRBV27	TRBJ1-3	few	TGTGCCAGCATCTCCGTCGGGGAAGGCGGAAACACCATATATTTT	CASISVGEGGNTIYF
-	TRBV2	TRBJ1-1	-	TGTGCCAGCAGGACGGGGTTGGGAAACACTGAAGCTTTCTTT	CASRTGLGNTEAFF
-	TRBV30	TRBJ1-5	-	TGTGCCTGGAGTGGGGGAGGCGCTCAGCCCCAGCATTTT	CAWSGGGAQPQHF
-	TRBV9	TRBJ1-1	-	TGTGCCAGCAGCGCCGGGATCACCAACACTGAAGCTTTCTTT	CASSAGITNTEAFF
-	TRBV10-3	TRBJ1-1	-	TGTGCCATCAGTGACGGAGGGAACACTGAAGCTTTCTTT	CAISDGGNTEAFF
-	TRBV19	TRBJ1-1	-	TGTGCCAGTAGTACCGACAGGAACACTGAAGCTTTCTTT	CASSTDRNTEAFF
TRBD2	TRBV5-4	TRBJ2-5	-	TGTGCCAGCAGCCGTAAGACTAGCGGGGGTAATGGCGAGACCCAGTACTTC	CASSRKTSGGNGETQYF
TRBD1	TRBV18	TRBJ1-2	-	TGTGCCAGCTCACCCGAGGGGGCAGCTAACTATGGCTACACCTTC	CASSPEGAANYGYTF
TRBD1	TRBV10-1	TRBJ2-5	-	TGCGCCAGCAGTGATACAGGGGGAGAGACCCAGTACTTC	CASSDTGGETQYF
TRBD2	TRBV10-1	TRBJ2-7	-	TGCGCCAGCAGTGACCCGACTAGCCCCAATTACGAGCAGTACTTC	CASSDPTSPNYEQYF
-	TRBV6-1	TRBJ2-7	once	TGTGCCAGCAACCTCCGGGGGGCACCGACCGAGCAGTACTTC	CASNLRGAPTEQYF
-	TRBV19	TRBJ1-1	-	TGTGCCAGTAGTCCGCAGATGAACACTGAAGCTTTCTTT	CASSPQMNTEAFF
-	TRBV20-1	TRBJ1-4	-	TGCAGTGCCTATGGGGGGGCCCCGTTCTTT	CSAYGGAPFF
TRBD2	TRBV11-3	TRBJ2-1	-	TGTGCCAGCAGCTTAGTAGGACTAGCGGGAGGATCTGAGCAGTTCTTC	CASSLVGLAGGSEQFF
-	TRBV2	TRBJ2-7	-	TGTGCCAGCAGCCAGGGAAGAATGTACGAGCAGTACTTC	CASSQGRMYEQYF
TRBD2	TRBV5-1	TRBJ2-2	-	TGCGCCAGCAGCTTGGTGTTTAGCGGGGGGGCCAACACCGGGGAGCTGTTTTTT	CASSLVFSGGANTGELFF
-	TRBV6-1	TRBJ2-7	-	TGTGCCAGCAGTGAAGCCCCCGGGAGAGGCTACGAGCAGTACTTC	CASSEAPGRGYEQYF
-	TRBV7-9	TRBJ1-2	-	TGTGCCAGCAGCTTGGGTAGGGAGGCCGTCGGCTACACCTTC	CASSLGREAVGYTF
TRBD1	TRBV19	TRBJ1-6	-	TGTGCCAGTAGTACAAGACAGGGAAATTCCCCCCTCCACTTT	CASSTRQGNSPLHF
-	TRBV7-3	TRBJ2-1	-	TGTGCCAGCAGCTTAGAGGGAAGTGAGCAGTTCTTC	CASSLEGSEQFF
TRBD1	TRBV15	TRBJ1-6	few	TGTGCCACCAGCAGAGATCCGGGGACAGGGGCCTCACCCCTCCACTTT	CATSRDPGTGASPLHF
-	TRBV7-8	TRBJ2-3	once	TGTGCCAGCAGCTTTGGGCAAAAAGATGGGACGCAGTATTTT	CASSFGQKDGTQYF
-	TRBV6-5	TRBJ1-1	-	TGTGCCAGCAGTTACTATTCTCGTGCCAGGCCCGCTGAAGCTTTCTTT	CASSYYSRARPAEAFF
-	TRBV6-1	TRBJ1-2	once	TGTGCCAGCACCGAATCCGTTGGAGCGAGCTATGGCTACACCTTC	CASTESVGASYGYTF
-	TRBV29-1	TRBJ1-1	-	TGCAGCGTTGAAGTCGGGACATCGAACACTGAAGCTTTCTTT	CSVEVGTSNTEAFF
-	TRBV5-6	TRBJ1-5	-	TGTGCCAGCAGCTTATTGGGGGCGGTTAGCAATCAGCCCCAGCATTTT	CASSLLGAVSNQPQHF
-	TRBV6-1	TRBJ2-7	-	TGTGCCAGCAGTGAAATCCAAACAGGAAACTACGAGCAGTACTTC	CASSEIQTGNYEQYF
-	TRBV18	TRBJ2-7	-	TGTGCCAGCTCACCGGGGCAGGGCCCTTACGAGCAGTACTTC	CASSPGQGPYEQYF
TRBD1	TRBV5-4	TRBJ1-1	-	TGTGCCAGCAGAGAGGACAGGGCCGTTTCGGGCCTTGAAGCTTTCTTT	CASREDRAVSGLEAFF
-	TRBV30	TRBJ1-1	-	TGTGCCTGGAATGGGCAGAACGAAGCTTTCTTT	CAWNGQNEAFF
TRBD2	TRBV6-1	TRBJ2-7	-	TGTGCCAGCAGTGGGTTGGGGACTAGCGGTTCGGAGCAGTACTTC	CASSGLGTSGSEQYF
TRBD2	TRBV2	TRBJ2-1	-	TGTGCCAGCACCAGAGGGGGCGGGAGGGCGTTCAATGAGCAGTTCTTC	CASTRGGGRAFNEQFF
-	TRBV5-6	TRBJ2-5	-	TGTGCCAGCAGCTTGGTGGGGGGAGAGACCCAGTACTTC	CASSLVGGETQYF
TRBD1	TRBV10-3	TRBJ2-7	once	TGTGCCGCCAGGGACAGCCCCTACGAGCAGTACTTC	CAARDSPYEQYF
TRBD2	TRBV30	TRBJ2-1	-	TGTGCCTGGAGGCCCTCGCGGGGGGACAATGAGCAGTTCTTC	CAWRPSRGDNEQFF